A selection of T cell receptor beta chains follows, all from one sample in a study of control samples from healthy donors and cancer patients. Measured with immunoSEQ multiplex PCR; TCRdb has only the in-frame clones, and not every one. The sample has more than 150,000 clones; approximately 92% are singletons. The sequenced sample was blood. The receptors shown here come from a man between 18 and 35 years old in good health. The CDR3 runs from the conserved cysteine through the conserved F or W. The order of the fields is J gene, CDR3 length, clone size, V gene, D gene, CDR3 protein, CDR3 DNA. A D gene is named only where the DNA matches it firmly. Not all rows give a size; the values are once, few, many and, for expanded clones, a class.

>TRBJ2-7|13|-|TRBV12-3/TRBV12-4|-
CASKRAVAYEQYF
TGTGCCAGCAAACGAGCGGTAGCCTACGAGCAGTACTTC
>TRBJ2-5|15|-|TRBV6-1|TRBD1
CASSEVGRGIETQYF
TGTGCCAGCAGTGAAGTAGGCAGGGGGATCGAGACCCAGTACTTC
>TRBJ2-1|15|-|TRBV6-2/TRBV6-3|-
CASSYSGSTYNEQFF
TGTGCCAGCAGTTACTCGGGCAGCACCTACAATGAGCAGTTCTTC
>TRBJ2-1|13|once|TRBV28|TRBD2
CASSFREGNEQFF
TGTGCCAGCAGTTTCCGGGAGGGGAATGAGCAGTTCTTC
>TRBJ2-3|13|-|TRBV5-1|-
CASSLGAGDTQYF
TGCGCCAGCAGCTTGGGGGCAGGAGATACGCAGTATTTT
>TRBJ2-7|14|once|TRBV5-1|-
CASSSAGHSYEQYF
TGCGCCAGCAGCTCGGCGGGACACTCCTACGAGCAGTACTTC
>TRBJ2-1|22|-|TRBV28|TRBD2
CASSLWYKKAGTSGGSNYEQFF
TGTGCCAGCAGTTTATGGTACAAAAAAGCCGGGACTAGCGGGGGTAGTAACTATGAGCAGTTCTTC
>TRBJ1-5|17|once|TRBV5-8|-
CASSLGGGPRGNQPQHF
TGTGCCAGCAGCTTGGGGGGAGGGCCGAGGGGCAATCAGCCCCAGCATTTT
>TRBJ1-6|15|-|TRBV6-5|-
CASRTIGGDLGPLHF
TGTGCCAGCAGAACAATAGGGGGGGACCTCGGACCCCTCCACTTT
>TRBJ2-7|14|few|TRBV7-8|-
CASSFSGGTYEQYF
TGTGCCAGCAGCTTCAGCGGTGGAACCTACGAGCAGTACTTC
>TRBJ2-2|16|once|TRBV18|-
CASSPLSGPNTGELFF
TGTGCCAGCTCACCATTATCAGGGCCGAACACCGGGGAGCTGTTTTTT
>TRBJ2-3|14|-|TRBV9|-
CASSVRVSTDTQYF
TGTGCCAGCAGCGTAAGGGTTAGCACAGATACGCAGTATTTT
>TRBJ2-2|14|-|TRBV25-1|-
CASSEGGETGELFF
TGTGCCAGCAGTGAGGGCGGGGAGACCGGGGAGCTGTTTTTT
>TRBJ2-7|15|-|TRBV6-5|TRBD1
CASSPRIRGTYEQYF
TGTGCCAGCAGTCCGAGAATCAGGGGGACCTACGAGCAGTACTTC
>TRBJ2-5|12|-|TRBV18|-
CASSPYEETQYF
TGTGCCAGCTCACCGTATGAAGAGACCCAGTACTTC
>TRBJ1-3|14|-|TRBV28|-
CATFPGSSGNTIYF
TGTGCCACCTTCCCCGGGAGCTCTGGAAACACCATATATTTT
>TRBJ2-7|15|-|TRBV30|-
CAWSVGGASSYEQYF
TGTGCCTGGAGTGTAGGGGGGGCCTCCTCCTACGAGCAGTACTTC
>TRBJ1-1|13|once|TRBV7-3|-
CASSLRMNTEAFF
TGTGCCAGCAGCCTTAGAATGAACACTGAAGCTTTCTTT
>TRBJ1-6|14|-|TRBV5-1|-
CASSLGDGNSPLHF
TGCGCCAGCAGCTTGGGGGATGGTAATTCACCCCTCCACTTT
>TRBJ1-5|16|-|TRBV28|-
CASSPLTQERGQPQHF
TGTGCCAGCAGTCCCTTGACCCAGGAAAGGGGTCAGCCCCAGCATTTT
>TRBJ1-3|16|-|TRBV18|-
CASPTLDPRSGNTIYF
TGTGCCAGCCCTACCCTTGACCCGCGCTCTGGAAACACCATATATTTT
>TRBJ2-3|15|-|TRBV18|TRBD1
CASSPLQGGTDTQYF
TGTGCCAGCTCACCATTACAGGGGGGCACAGATACGCAGTATTTT
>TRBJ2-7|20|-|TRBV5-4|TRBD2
CASSLGAGGRRTSGSYEQYF
TGTGCCAGCAGCTTGGGGGCAGGGGGTCGGCGGACTAGCGGGAGCTACGAGCAGTACTTC
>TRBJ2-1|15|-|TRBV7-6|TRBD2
CASSYSGGAGNEQFF
TGTGCCAGCAGCTATAGCGGGGGGGCGGGCAATGAGCAGTTCTTC
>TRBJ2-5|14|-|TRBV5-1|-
CASTHEAIQETQYF
TGCGCCAGCACCCACGAGGCCATACAAGAGACCCAGTACTTC
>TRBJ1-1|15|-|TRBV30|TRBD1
CAWSVQGRKNTEAFF
TGTGCCTGGAGTGTACAGGGGCGGAAGAACACTGAAGCTTTCTTT
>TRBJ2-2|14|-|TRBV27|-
CASSLQGNTGELFF
TGTGCCAGCAGCCTGCAGGGGAACACCGGGGAGCTGTTTTTT
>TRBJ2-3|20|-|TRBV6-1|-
CASSGPGGRGSKDHTDTQYF
TGTGCCAGCAGTGGACCCGGGGGGCGGGGCTCAAAGGATCACACAGATACGCAGTATTTT
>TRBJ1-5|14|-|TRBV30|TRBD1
CAWSRGQNNQPQHF
TGTGCCTGGAGTAGGGGACAGAACAATCAGCCCCAGCATTTT
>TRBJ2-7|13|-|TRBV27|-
CASSSGGPYEQYF
TGTGCCAGCAGTTCGGGGGGCCCCTACGAGCAGTACTTC
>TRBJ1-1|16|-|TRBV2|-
CASSVQGTRRDTEAFF
TGTGCCAGCAGTGTCCAGGGGACCCGGCGAGACACTGAAGCTTTCTTT
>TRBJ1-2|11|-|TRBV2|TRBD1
CASRDRDGYTF
TGTGCCAGCCGGGACAGGGATGGCTACACCTTC
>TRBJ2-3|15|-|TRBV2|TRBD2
CASSILAGGSDTQYF
TGTGCCAGCAGTATACTAGCGGGGGGTTCGGATACGCAGTATTTT
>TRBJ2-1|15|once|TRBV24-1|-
CATSDLRTSGNEQFF
TGTGCCACCAGTGATCTCCGTACCTCGGGAAATGAGCAGTTCTTC
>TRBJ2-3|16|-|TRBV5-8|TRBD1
CASSLAGQGATDTQYF
TGTGCCAGCAGCTTGGCCGGGCAGGGGGCTACAGATACGCAGTATTTT
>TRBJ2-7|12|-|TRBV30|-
CAWSPSSYEQYF
TGTGCCTGGAGTCCAAGCTCCTACGAGCAGTACTTC
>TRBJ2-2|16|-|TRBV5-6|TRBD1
CASSLWTGRNTGELFF
TGTGCCAGCAGCCTATGGACAGGGCGGAACACCGGGGAGCTGTTTTTT
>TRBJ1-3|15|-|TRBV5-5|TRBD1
CASSGQVGSGNTIYF
TGTGCCAGCAGTGGACAGGTGGGCTCTGGAAACACCATATATTTT
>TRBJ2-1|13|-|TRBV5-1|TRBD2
CASRSAGGSEQFF
TGCGCCAGCAGGTCGGCGGGGGGGAGTGAGCAGTTCTTC
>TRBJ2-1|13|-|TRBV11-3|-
CASSSGTHNEQFF
TGTGCCAGCAGCTCAGGGACTCACAATGAGCAGTTCTTC
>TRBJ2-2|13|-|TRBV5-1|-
CASSYRNTGELFF
TGCGCCAGTTCCTACAGGAACACCGGGGAGCTGTTTTTT